This T cell receptor (beta chain) was sequenced in a study of response to subunit inactivated influenza vaccine. The CDR3 totals 15 residues. V was shortened by 0 bases and J by 2 bases, with 9 bases between the two germline ends. The germline CDR1 and CDR2 sequences are SGHKS and YYEKEE (reference sequence). TCRdb re-derived calls from the RT-PCR reads in MiXCR, one entry per CDR3 protein. The sample records approximately 680,000 distinct CDR3 sequences, about a sixth being singletons. The table lists this clonotype with a few counts. The chain is built from TRBV5-5 and TRBJ1-5; a weak D match, TRBD1 (6 bases). Source: PBMCs from blood, taken about 11 days after vaccination. The receptor was isolated from a man aged 45-65 years who received an inactivated influenza vaccine. CDR3 DNA sequence: TGTGCCAGCAGCTTGGATTACAGGGGCAATCAGCCCCAGCATTTT. Translated, it gives CASSLDYRGNQPQHF.